Presented here are 10 T cell receptor beta chains from one specimen sequenced in a study of T cell changes during pregnancy in multiple sclerosis (dated by TCRdb to the late 2010s). The library was generated by the immunoSEQ multiplex PCR assay. Entries here come from immuneACCESS through TCRdb and include only in-frame sequences with V and J called. Some clones fail to appear in such tables; in the studies checked, an unresolved V gene covers under half of the shortfall, and the cause of the remainder is unknown. The sample includes around 57,000 clones, with 70% to 90% observed a single time. The biggest ten clones account for roughly 2.6% of the sample. The sequencing here drew on peripheral blood, taken in the first trimester of pregnancy. The receptors come from a female donor with multiple sclerosis, enrolled in a pregnancy study.

The chain recombines TRBV5-6 with TRBJ2-7, with 14 bases matching TRBD2. The CDR3 sequence is 16 residues long. V gave up 6 bases and J gave up 6 bases; unmatched junction bases: 11. In germline, CDR1 is SGHDT, CDR2 YYEEEE. The CDR3, as DNA: TGTGCCAGCATCCGACTAGCGGGAGGGCTTTGGGGCGAGCAGTACTTC. This translates into CASIRLAGGLWGEQYF.

This chain connects TRBV30 to TRBJ2-7; TRBD2 aligns across 7 bases. The length of the CDR3 is 15 residues. The germline V gene encodes CDR1 GTSNPN and CDR2 SVGIG (reference sequence). Trimming cost V 3 bases and J 0 bases; bases outside gene matches: 8. Here the CDR3 reads CAWRILAGHSYEQYF. CDR3 DNA sequence: TGTGCCTGGAGAATCTTAGCGGGTCACTCCTACGAGCAGTACTTC.

This rearrangement joins TRBV7-3 to TRBJ1-3; TRBD1 might be the D (5 bases). The CDR3 is made up of 16 amino acids. Germline values: CDR1 SGHTA, CDR2 FQGTGA. Trimming stripped 0 bases from V and 4 bases from J, with 13 bases between. This CDR3 reads CASSLTGPQAGNTIYF. The CDR3 DNA reads as TGTGCCAGCAGCTTAACGGGGCCACAAGCAGGAAACACCATATATTTT.

This clone appeared a single time. V gene TRBV6-1 combines with J gene TRBJ2-2; possible D gene TRBD1, 5 bases. The V gene's germline CDR1 is MNHNS and CDR2 SASEGT. The CDR3 runs to 15 residues. V was shortened by 4 bases and J by 4 bases, with 13 bases between the two germline ends. The CDR3 nucleotides read TGTGCCAGCAGTGGCCAAGGGGTTGGCACCGGGGAGCTGTTTTTT. Its translation is CASSGQGVGTGELFF.

The CDR3 here is CASSEDDGGGRNEQFF. In nucleotides, the CDR3 is TGTGCCAGCAGTGAAGACGACGGGGGGGGCCGGAATGAGCAGTTCTTC. The V call is TRBV6-1, the J call TRBJ2-1, with 8 positions matching TRBD2. V lost 1 base to trimming and J lost 7 bases; unmatched junction nucleotides: 9. The germline gives CDR1 MNHNS, CDR2 SASEGT. This CDR3 has 16 residues.

This sequence joins TRBV5-1 and TRBJ1-2; D remains unclear. Trimming took off 4 bases at V and 5 bases at J, with 12 bases between the two ends. Germline V lookup: CDR1 SGHRS, CDR2 YFSETQ. CDR3 length: 13 residues. This CDR3 is CASSPERQYGYTF. The DNA of the CDR3 is TGCGCCAGCAGCCCCGAGAGACAATATGGCTACACCTTC.

This chain connects TRBV30 to TRBJ2-5; 10 bases fit TRBD1. Germline values: CDR1 GTSNPN, CDR2 SVGIG (reference sequence). The J segment lost 1 base and the V segment lost 5 bases, leaving 13 bases of the junction unmatched. CDR3 size: 17 residues. The chain's CDR3 is CAWRARFGTGVQETQYF. For the CDR3, the DNA is TGTGCCTGGCGGGCGAGGTTCGGGACAGGGGTCCAAGAGACCCAGTACTTC.

The genes are TRBV7-9 and TRBJ1-5, with 11 bases aligning to TRBD1. The CDR3 loop spans 14 amino acids. Germline CDR1 reads SEHNR; CDR2 reads FQNEAQ (reference sequence). V lost 5 bases, J lost 6 bases, and 3 bases stayed unmatched. The CDR3 loop is CASSDGTGGQPQHF. The CDR3 region has the DNA TGTGCCAGCAGCGACGGGACAGGGGGTCAGCCCCAGCATTTT. Together with reference TRBV7-9 and TRBJ1-5, the CDR3 gives the full variable domain: DTGVSQNPRHKITKRGQNVTFRCDPISEHNRLYWYRQTLGQGPEFLTYFQNEAQLEKSRLLSDRFSAERPKGSFSTLEIQRTEQGDSAMYLCASSDGTGGQPQHFGDGTRLSIL.

The rearrangement links TRBV7-3 to TRBJ2-2; TRBD1 is a possible D gene (6 bases). CDR1 and CDR2 from the germline V gene are SGHTA and FQGTGA. V lost 4 bases and J 0 bases, leaving 12 bases between the germline ends. The CDR3 sequence is 16 residues long. The CDR3 DNA follows: TGTGCCAGCAGCTACCCGGGACATGCGAACACCGGGGAGCTGTTTTTT. It yields the protein CASSYPGHANTGELFF. Combining the CDR3 with reference TRBV7-3 and TRBJ2-2 gives the whole variable domain GAGVSQTPSNKVTEKGKYVELRCDPISGHTALYWYRQSLGQGPEFLIYFQGTGAADDSGLPNDRFFAVRPEGSVSTLKIQRTERGDSAVYLCASSYPGHANTGELFFGEGSRLTVL.

The chain is built from TRBV11-3 and TRBJ2-3; TRBD2 aligns across 11 bases. CDR1 and CDR2 (germline): SGHNT, YENEEA. Unmatched junction bases numbered 4, after V lost 3 bases and J lost 2 bases. CDR3 length equals 16 residues. This chain's CDR3 is CASSLGSGRATDTQYF. CDR3 DNA: TGTGCCAGCAGCTTGGGTAGCGGGAGGGCCACAGATACGCAGTATTTT.